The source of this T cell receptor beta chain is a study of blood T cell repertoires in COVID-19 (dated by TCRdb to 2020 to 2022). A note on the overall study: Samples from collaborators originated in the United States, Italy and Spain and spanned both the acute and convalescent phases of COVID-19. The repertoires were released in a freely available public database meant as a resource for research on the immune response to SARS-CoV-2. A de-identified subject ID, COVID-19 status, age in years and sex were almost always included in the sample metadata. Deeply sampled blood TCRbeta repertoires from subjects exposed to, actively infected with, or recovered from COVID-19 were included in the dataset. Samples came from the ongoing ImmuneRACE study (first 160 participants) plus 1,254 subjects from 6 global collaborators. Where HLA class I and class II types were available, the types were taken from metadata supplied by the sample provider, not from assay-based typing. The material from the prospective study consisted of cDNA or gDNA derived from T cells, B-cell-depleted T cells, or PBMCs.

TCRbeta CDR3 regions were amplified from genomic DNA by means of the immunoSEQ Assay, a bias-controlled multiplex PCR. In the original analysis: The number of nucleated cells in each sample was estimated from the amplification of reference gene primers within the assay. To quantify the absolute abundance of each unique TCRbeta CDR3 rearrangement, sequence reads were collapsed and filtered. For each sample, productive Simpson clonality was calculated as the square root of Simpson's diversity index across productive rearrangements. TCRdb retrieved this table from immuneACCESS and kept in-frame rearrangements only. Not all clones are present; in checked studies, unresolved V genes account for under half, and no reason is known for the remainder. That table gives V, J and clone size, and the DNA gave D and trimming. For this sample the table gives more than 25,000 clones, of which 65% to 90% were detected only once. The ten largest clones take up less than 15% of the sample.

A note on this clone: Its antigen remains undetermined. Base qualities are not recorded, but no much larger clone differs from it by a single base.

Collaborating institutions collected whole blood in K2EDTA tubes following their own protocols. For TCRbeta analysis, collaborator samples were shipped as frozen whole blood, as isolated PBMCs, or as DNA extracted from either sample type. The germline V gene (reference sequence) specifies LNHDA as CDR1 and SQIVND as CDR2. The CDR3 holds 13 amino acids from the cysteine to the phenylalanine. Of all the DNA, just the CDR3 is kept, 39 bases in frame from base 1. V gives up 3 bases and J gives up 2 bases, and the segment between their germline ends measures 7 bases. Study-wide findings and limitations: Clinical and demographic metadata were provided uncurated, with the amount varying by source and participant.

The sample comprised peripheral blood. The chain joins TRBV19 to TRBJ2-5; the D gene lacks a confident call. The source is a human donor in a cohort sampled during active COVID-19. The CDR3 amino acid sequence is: CASSISFQETQYF. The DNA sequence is TGTGCCAGTAGTATTTCCTTTCAAGAGACCCAGTACTTC.